These 11 T cell receptor beta chains came from one sample sequenced in a study of blood T cell repertoires in COVID-19. Sequenced by immunoSEQ multiplex PCR; TCRdb stores in-frame clones only, minus some. The table shows roughly 250,000 clones, with over 90% occurring only once. Sequencing input: peripheral blood. These receptors came from a young man with COVID-19, enrolled during active disease.

Here the CDR3 reads CASSIDTGTGNTEAFF. In DNA, the CDR3 is TGTGCCAGTAGTATCGACACAGGGACAGGGAACACTGAAGCTTTCTTT. The chain links TRBV19 to TRBJ1-1; TRBD1 matches at 8 bases. Germline CDR1 reads LNHDA; CDR2 reads SQIVND (reference sequence). CDR3 length equals 16 residues. The junction had 7 bases not matched to a gene; V was cut back by 3 bases and J by 1 base.

This clone was seen once. CDR3 nucleotide sequence: TGTGCCAGCAGCCCCTGGAGCATTTCCTACGAGCAGTACTTC. Protein product: CASSPWSISYEQYF. V gene TRBV9 combines with J gene TRBJ2-7; D call uncertain. Germline values: CDR1 SGDLS, CDR2 YYNGEE. The CDR3 has 14 residues. V was shortened by 4 bases and J by 1 base, with 12 bases between the two germline ends.

The gene calls are TRBV13 and TRBJ1-4, with 8 bases that match TRBD1. The CDR3 contains 15 residues. Germline values: CDR1 PRHDT, CDR2 FYEKMQ (reference sequence). J was trimmed by 7 bases and V by 4 bases; bases with no gene match: 8. Here the CDR3 reads CASSSRTGLSEKLFF. Written as DNA, the CDR3 is TGTGCCAGCAGCTCCAGGACAGGGTTAAGTGAAAAACTGTTTTTT.

A single count supports this clone. The chain couples TRBV6-5 to TRBJ1-5, with D possibly TRBD1 on 5 matching bases. This CDR3 contains 15 residues. CDR1 MNHEY and CDR2 SVGAGI come from the germline V gene. The V gene lost 4 bases and the J gene lost 7 bases, with 17 bases spanning the gap. The CDR3 region has the DNA TGTGCCAGCAGTTCCGCAGGGTTCTCGATCCAGCCCCAGCATTTT. This gives the protein CASSSAGFSIQPQHF.

The rearrangement joins TRBV13 to TRBJ2-1; TRBD2 matches 8 bases. The germline gives CDR1 PRHDT, CDR2 FYEKMQ (reference sequence). V gave up 2 bases and J gave up 0 bases; unmatched junction bases: 6. The CDR3 has 17 amino acids. CDR3 in amino acids: CASSLPKLAVSYNEQFF. The CDR3 region has the DNA TGTGCCAGCAGCTTACCGAAACTAGCGGTCTCCTACAATGAGCAGTTCTTC.

The chain is built from TRBV2 and TRBJ2-3, with a weak D call TRBD1 (6 bases). Germline V gives CDR1 SNHLY, CDR2 FYNNEI. V was pared by 3 bases and J by 10 bases, with 17 bases between. This CDR3 region has 14 residues. The CDR3 nucleotides are TGTGCCAGCAGTGATTCGTCGGCCTCAGGGGCGCAGTATTTT. Protein: CASSDSSASGAQYF.

The chain recombines TRBV5-5 with TRBJ2-1; D might be TRBD2 (6 bases). V shed 0 bases and J shed 8 bases, with 12 bases lying between them. The CDR3 is made up of 14 amino acids. Germline lookup yields CDR1 SGHKS and CDR2 YYEKEE (reference sequence). The CDR3 region is CASSLVGGSDEQFF. CDR3 coding DNA: TGTGCCAGCAGCTTGGTAGGAGGGTCCGATGAGCAGTTCTTC.

V gene TRBV11-2 combines with J gene TRBJ2-1, with 8 bases aligning to TRBD2. The CDR3 is made up of 18 amino acids. Germline CDR1 reads SGHAT; CDR2 reads FQNNGV. V lost 0 bases, J lost 6 bases, and 13 bases stayed unmatched. CDR3 in DNA: TGTGCCAGCAGCTTAGATTTTCGGGGGGGGCCGGGTATCAATGAGCAGTTCTTC. Translation gives CASSLDFRGGPGINEQFF.

The chain combines TRBV27 with TRBJ2-5; D not resolved. Germline CDR1 is MNHEY and CDR2 is SMNVEV (reference sequence). V was shortened by 3 bases and J by 5 bases, with 10 bases between the two germline ends. This CDR3 comprises 13 residues. The DNA of the CDR3 is TGTGCCAGCAGTTTCCGAGCCCACGAGACCCAGTACTTC. Its protein is CASSFRAHETQYF.

The chain is built from TRBV7-3 and TRBJ1-1, with no clear D. The CDR3 has 15 amino acids. V gave up 2 bases and J gave up 2 bases, with 12 bases separating them. The germline V gene encodes CDR1 SGHTA and CDR2 FQGTGA. Here the CDR3 reads CASSLGSGDNTEAFF. Written as DNA, the CDR3 is TGTGCCAGCAGCTTAGGGTCGGGAGATAACACTGAAGCTTTCTTT.

This chain links TRBV5-1 with TRBJ2-1, with a tentative D call TRBD1 (5 bases). The germline V gene has CDR1 SGHRS and CDR2 YFSETQ. V lost 4 bases and J 7 bases, leaving 18 bases between the germline ends. The CDR3 covers 15 residues. This chain's CDR3 is CASSLLQVAMNEQFF. The CDR3 DNA reads TGCGCCAGCAGCCTATTACAGGTGGCGATGAATGAGCAGTTCTTC.